This TCR beta chain came from a study of cytomegalovirus exposure and HLA in healthy donors. Study-wide background: Of the donors genotyped, several hundred in all, about 80% fell in the Caucasian-associated ancestry cluster. General study results and limits: For most TCR beta V segments, an earlier analysis put the productive rate at about 87% or about 30% of the time. Roughly even sequencing depth across donors was the assumption behind the presence/absence analyses. The authors later found TCR association rates varying by HLA locus, with DRB1 most and HLA-C fewest.

Concerning this clone: Its matching antigen is unknown.

CDR1 and CDR2 from the germline V gene are SGHDN and FVKESK. Trimming removed 2 bases at V and 4 bases at J, with 3 bases between. CDR3 length: 11 amino acids. The PCR employed 60 Vbeta primers together with 13 Jbeta primers. Method: immunoSEQ multiplex PCR; TCRdb's copy keeps in-frame clones and lacks some. The sample has approximately 100,000 clones. The sequencing input was PBMCs. The chain joins TRBV14 to TRBJ2-7; D unresolved. The receptor was isolated from a man over 45 in good health and CMV-seropositive. In DNA form, the CDR3 reads TGTGCCAGCAGCCAATCTTACGAGCAGTACTTC. Translating it yields CASSQSYEQYF.